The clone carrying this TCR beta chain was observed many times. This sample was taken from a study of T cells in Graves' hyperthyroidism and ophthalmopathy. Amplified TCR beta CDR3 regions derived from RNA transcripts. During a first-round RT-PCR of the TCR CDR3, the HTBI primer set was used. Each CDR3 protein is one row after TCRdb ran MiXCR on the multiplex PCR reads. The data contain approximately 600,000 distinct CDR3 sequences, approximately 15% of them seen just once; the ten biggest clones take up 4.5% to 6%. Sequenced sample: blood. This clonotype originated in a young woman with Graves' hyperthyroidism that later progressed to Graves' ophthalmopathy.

CDR3 sequence (DNA): TGTGCCAGCAGCCGGAGGGGGCTGAAGACAGATACGCAGTATTTT. This sequence encodes CASSRRGLKTDTQYF. The chain uses TRBV11-2 and TRBJ2-3; tentatively, D is TRBD1 (7 bases). Deletions cut 5 bases from V and 3 bases from J, with 15 bases between. Germline CDR1 and CDR2: SGHAT and FQNNGV. This CDR3 has 15 residues.